This TCR beta chain was identified in a study of shared clonotypes between healthy human individuals. Looking at the study overall: Donors had three CD4 naive, three CD4 memory, two CD8 naive and one CD8 memory plate apiece. Points from the study as a whole: Non-shared clonotypes were found to have lower generation probabilities than the clonotypes that were shared by all four of the sorted-subset donors. Clonotype sharing among donors was expected to depend on sequencing depth.

A word on this clone: The target antigen is unknown.

Germline V gene lookup returns CDR1 ENHRY and CDR2 SYGVKD. This CDR3 contains 13 residues. V lost 10 bases, J lost 2 bases, and 6 bases stayed unmatched. Sorted-subset replicate PCR reactions contained roughly 210 ng DNA, corresponding to approximately 30,000 T cell genomes. Clones were sequenced by immunoSEQ multiplex PCR, and TCRdb holds only the in-frame ones, with some missing. The repertoire consists of 600,000 to 750,000 clones, with roughly 91% occurring once and the leading ten covering roughly 36%. This clonotype was sampled from a man aged 18 to 29 in good health. Some clones in this sample may be carry-over from other donors' samples. This chain uses TRBV10-3 with TRBJ2-7, with TRBD1 matching over 9 bases. Material: memory CD8+ T cells from PBMCs. Subset denoted: CD45RO+ cells pooled with CCR7-negative TemRA cells. The chain's CDR3 is CATRTGVTYEQYF. CDR3 bases: TGTGCCACCCGGACAGGGGTTACCTACGAGCAGTACTTC.